This T cell receptor (beta chain) came from a study of Ad26.COV2.S vaccination and SARS-CoV-2 variants. About the research overall: Donor was assigned to the Ad26.COV2.S arm of trial COV1001. Doses of Ad26.COV2.S were injected into muscle once or twice, 56 days apart.

Treatment in this sample: about 20 received Ad26.COV2.S at low or high dose, single or two shots; about 5 received placebo; per-sample allocation not given. All samples were drawn on day 63, counting from the first vaccine or placebo injection. Germline V gene data show CDR1 as SEHNR and CDR2 as FQNEAQ (reference sequence). This CDR3 is built from 15 residues. The J segment lost 5 bases and the V segment lost 1 base, leaving 6 bases of the junction unmatched. Assay used: immunoSEQ multiplex PCR; TCRdb lists only in-frame clones, some missing. Among 300,000 to 500,000 clones listed, around 85% were seen once.

The sample in question was peripheral blood, obtained in a trial of Ad26.COV2.S vaccine versus placebo. This chain links TRBV7-9 with TRBJ1-2; 8 bases are a match to TRBD1. The sequence was obtained from a person aged 18-65 years who received the Ad26.COV2.S COVID-19 vaccine or a placebo. This CDR3 reads CASSLEAGGRYGYTF. The CDR3 bases are TGTGCCAGCAGCTTAGAGGCAGGGGGCCGTTATGGCTACACCTTC.